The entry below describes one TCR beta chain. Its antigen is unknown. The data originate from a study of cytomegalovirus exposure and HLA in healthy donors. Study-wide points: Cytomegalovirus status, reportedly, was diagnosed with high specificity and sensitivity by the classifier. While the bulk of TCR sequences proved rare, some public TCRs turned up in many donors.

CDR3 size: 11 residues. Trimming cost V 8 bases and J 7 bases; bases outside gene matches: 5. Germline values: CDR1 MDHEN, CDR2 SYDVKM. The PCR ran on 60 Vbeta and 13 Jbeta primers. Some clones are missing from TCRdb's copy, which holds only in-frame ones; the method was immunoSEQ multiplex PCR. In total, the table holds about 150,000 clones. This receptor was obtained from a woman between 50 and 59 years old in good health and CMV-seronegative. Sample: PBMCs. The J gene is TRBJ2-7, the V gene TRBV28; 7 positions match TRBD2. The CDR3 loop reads CASGGGREQYF. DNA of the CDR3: TGTGCCAGCGGGGGGGGAAGGGAGCAGTACTTC. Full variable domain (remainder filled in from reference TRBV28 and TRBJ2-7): DVKVTQSSRYLVKRTGEKVFLECVQDMDHENMFWYRQDPGLGLRLIYFSYDVKMKEKGDIPEGYSVSREKKERFSLILESASTNQTSMYLCASGGGREQYFGPGTRLTVT.